This T cell receptor (beta chain) was sequenced during a study of blood T cell repertoires in COVID-19. Overall study: Some COVID-19 samples were acute and others convalescent; all came from the United States, Italy and Spain.

CDR1 SGHTS and CDR2 YDEGEE come from the germline V gene. The ends lost 4 bases at V and 0 bases at J; junction bases unmatched: 4. CDR3 length: 15 residues. Sequenced by immunoSEQ multiplex PCR; TCRdb stores in-frame clones only, minus some. The table shows a few hundred thousand clones, with around 89% occurring only once. The source of this sequence is a young woman who had recovered from COVID-19. This rearrangement joins TRBV5-8 to TRBJ2-1, with 7 bases lining up with TRBD1. The sample consisted of peripheral blood. In DNA form, the CDR3 reads TGTGCCAGCAGCCTACAGGGGTTCTCCTACAATGAGCAGTTCTTC. Its translation: CASSLQGFSYNEQFF.